This TCR beta chain derives from a study of T cell repertoires in cytomegalovirus infection. Study overall: Public TCR beta signature analysis indicated the presence of both CMV infection and matching HLA type.

This clonotype has a handful of counts. J lost 4 bases, V lost 0 bases, and 4 bases had no gene match. Looked up from germline, CDR1 is SGHRS and CDR2 is YFSETQ. This CDR3 is 15 amino acids long. TCRdb reprocessed the reads via MiXCR and lists one record per CDR3 protein. The data show a few hundred thousand distinct CDR3 sequences, with 17% seen just once and approximately 12% held by the top ten. The chain employs TRBV5-1 and TRBJ2-1, with 7 nucleotides matching TRBD1. The sample taken for sequencing was PBMCs. The receptor was isolated from a human donor in good health (CMV status not recorded). Some clones in this sample may be carry-over from other donors' samples. The CDR3 sequence is CASSLEGQTYNEQFF. DNA of the CDR3: TGCGCCAGCAGCTTGGAGGGACAGACATACAATGAGCAGTTCTTC.